The text below deals with one T cell receptor (beta chain). The same CDR3 is also encoded by other DNA sequences in this sample. This entry is derived from a study of T cells in localized non-small cell lung cancer. Here immunoSEQ multiplex PCR was the method, and the copy in TCRdb shows in-frame clones only, minus some. The data contain roughly 71,000 clones, approximately 87% of them seen just once; the ten biggest clones take up 21%. Trimming removed 4 bases from V and 4 bases from J, with 4 bases in between. This CDR3 region has 12 residues. Germline CDR1 MDHEN, CDR2 SYDVKM. The sample was peripheral blood, taken before any cancer treatment. This clonotype was sampled from a male donor aged 60 or over with stage III squamous cell lung carcinoma. V is TRBV28 and J is TRBJ2-2; D remains ambiguous. CDR3 amino acids: CASSSGTGELFF. CDR3 sequence (DNA): TGTGCCAGCAGTTCAGGCACCGGGGAGCTGTTTTTT.